This TCR beta chain was recovered during a study of cytomegalovirus exposure and HLA in healthy donors. In the PCR, 60 Vbeta and 13 Jbeta primers were used. Sequenced by immunoSEQ multiplex PCR; TCRdb stores in-frame clones only, minus some. The sample holds around 150,000 clones, about 74% seen once. Germline loops: CDR1 LNHNV, CDR2 YYDKDF (reference sequence). This CDR3 has 15 residues. Trimming stripped 0 bases from V and 0 bases from J, with 8 bases between. The V and J genes are TRBV15 and TRBJ2-5, with D hard to call. Sequenced sample: PBMCs. This TCR came from a male donor in good health and CMV-seronegative. Here the CDR3 DNA reads TGTGCCACCAGCAGAGAGTTCTTATACCAAGAGACCCAGTACTTC. Amino acids: CATSREFLYQETQYF.